The clone carrying this TCR beta chain was seen only once. Its antigen is currently unknown. The data were taken from a study of T cell clones after liver transplantation. Study overall: Tolerance: complete withdrawal held at least one year, liver enzymes staying within twice normal. Blood was drawn pre-transplant, before withdrawal, and after full or failed withdrawal.

The length of the CDR3 is 14 residues. V gave up 5 bases and J gave up 10 bases; unmatched junction bases: 8. Looked up from germline, CDR1 is SGHRS and CDR2 is YFSETQ. Generated by immunoSEQ multiplex PCR, the TCRdb table keeps only in-frame clones and is missing some. The sample includes roughly 55,000 clones, approximately 84% of them seen just once. Study-wide results and caveats: These preliminary findings come from unstandardized post-transplant sampling times.

Material: CD4+ T cells from blood, obtained before liver transplant. The chain carries TRBV5-1 and TRBJ2-1, with TRBD2 matching 11 bases. The sequence came from a human donor who received a liver transplant. CDR3 in DNA: TGCGCCAGCAGGCGTACTAGCGGGAGTGGAGAGCAGTTCTTC. It translates to CASRRTSGSGEQFF.